Shown below are 2 T cell receptor beta chains from a single sample sequenced in a study of OX40 agonist ivuxolimab in advanced cancers. Sequencing used immunoSEQ multiplex PCR; TCRdb keeps in-frame clones, though not all of them. The table has nearly 80,000 clones, 84% seen once. Sequencing was performed on CD4+ or CD8+ T cells sorted from blood, taken in a trial of the OX40 agonist ivuxolimab. The receptors derive from an adult with an advanced solid tumor such as melanoma, head and neck, liver or kidney cancer.

This chain links TRBV7-7 with TRBJ2-7, with 10 bases identical to TRBD1. V trimming: 2 bases; J trimming: 5 bases; junction bases outside the gene matches: 6. Germline V gene sequence: CDR1 SSHAT, CDR2 FNYEAQ (reference sequence). The CDR3 spans 15 residues. In DNA form, the CDR3 reads TGTGCCAGCAGCTTACGGACAGGGGGTCTGGACGAGCAGTACTTC. Its protein product is CASSLRTGGLDEQYF.

This clone was detected only a few times. The CDR3 region is CASLGMTNYGYTF. The CDR3 nucleotides are TGTGCCAGCCTCGGGATGACTAACTATGGCTACACCTTC. V and J are TRBV6-5 and TRBJ1-2; D unresolved. The length of the CDR3 is 13 residues. The germline CDR1 and CDR2 sequences are MNHEY and SVGAGI. V gave up 8 bases and J gave up 0 bases, with 10 bases separating them.